This T cell receptor (beta chain) originates from a study of blood T cell repertoires in COVID-19. Profiling relied on immunoSEQ multiplex PCR, and the TCRdb table lists in-frame clones only, not all of them. The sample includes 310,000 or so clones, nearly 90% of them seen just once. Germline V gene lookup returns CDR1 MNHEY and CDR2 SVGEGT. With 4 bases removed from V and 3 bases from J, the gap between germline ends came to 15 bases. The CDR3 consists of 15 residues. This receptor was identified in a woman aged 18-35 years with acute COVID-19. The chain recombines TRBV6-2 or TRBV6-3 with TRBJ2-5; D is possibly TRBD1 (6 bases). Sequences were obtained from PBMCs or T cells enriched from blood (not recorded which). The CDR3 DNA reads as TGTGCCAGCAGTTCGCCGTTCGGACAGAAAGAGACCCAGTACTTC. Translating gives CASSSPFGQKETQYF.